These T cell receptor beta chains were read from a single sample in a study of blood T cell repertoires in COVID-19. Sequenced by immunoSEQ multiplex PCR; TCRdb stores in-frame clones only, minus some. The sample yields 400,000 or so clones, 80% to 90% seen once. Input material: PBMCs or T cells enriched from blood (not recorded which). All receptors derive from a man aged 25 to 40 who had recovered from COVID-19. Both conserved end residues are part of each CDR3. A D gene is named only where the DNA matches it firmly. Size tells how often a clone was seen (once, few, many) or the class of an expanded clone, and some rows leave it out.

v_gene	d_gene	len	abundance	j_gene	CDR3aa	CDR3nt
TRBV27	TRBD1	14	NA	TRBJ1-1	CASSLTGLNTEAFF	TGTGCCAGCAGTTTGACAGGGTTGAACACTGAAGCTTTCTTT
TRBV3-1/TRBV3-2	NA	15	once	TRBJ2-1	CASSQEGLTINEQFF	TGTGCCAGCAGCCAAGAGGGACTTACAATCAATGAGCAGTTCTTC
TRBV19	TRBD1	15	NA	TRBJ2-7	CASSSPGQGTYEQYF	TGTGCCAGTAGTAGTCCGGGACAGGGTACCTACGAGCAGTACTTC
TRBV12-3/TRBV12-4	TRBD1	13	NA	TRBJ1-2	CASSLRTGDGYTF	TGTGCCAGCAGTTTACGGACAGGGGACGGCTACACCTTC
TRBV28	TRBD1	16	NA	TRBJ2-7	CASGTGGLQRGFEQYF	TGTGCCAGCGGGACAGGGGGATTACAGCGGGGCTTTGAGCAGTACTTC
TRBV10-3	TRBD1	16	NA	TRBJ1-1	CAISGGQGQMNTEAFF	TGTGCCATCAGTGGTGGACAGGGGCAGATGAACACTGAAGCTTTCTTT
TRBV11-2	NA	13	NA	TRBJ1-1	CASSLERTVEAFF	TGTGCCAGCAGCTTAGAGAGAACAGTTGAAGCTTTCTTT
TRBV7-3	NA	14	once	TRBJ2-1	CASSPGQSYNEQFF	TGTGCCAGCAGCCCCGGACAGAGCTACAATGAGCAGTTCTTC
TRBV5-5	NA	16	NA	TRBJ2-1	CASSPHSRGSYNEQFF	TGTGCCAGCAGCCCCCACTCGCGGGGATCCTACAATGAGCAGTTCTTC
TRBV29-1	TRBD1	16	once	TRBJ2-6	CSGPRQGSSGANVLTF	TGCAGCGGCCCGCGACAGGGGTCCTCTGGGGCCAACGTCCTGACTTTC
TRBV19	TRBD1	15	NA	TRBJ1-1	CASSSRQGPNTEAFF	TGTGCCAGTAGTTCCCGACAGGGACCGAACACTGAAGCTTTCTTT
TRBV4-1	TRBD2	20	NA	TRBJ2-1	CASSQDPPSGRGVSYNEQFF	TGCGCCAGCAGCCAAGACCCCCCTAGCGGGAGGGGGGTCTCCTACAATGAGCAGTTCTTC
TRBV19	NA	14	NA	TRBJ2-1	CASSWDTAYNEQFF	TGTGCCAGTAGTTGGGACACTGCCTACAATGAGCAGTTCTTC
TRBV18	TRBD1	16	NA	TRBJ1-1	CASSLGQGLWGTEAFF	TGTGCCAGCTCACTCGGACAGGGGCTATGGGGCACTGAAGCTTTCTTT
TRBV29-1	NA	16	NA	TRBJ2-3	CSVEDTLKDSTDTQYF	TGCAGCGTTGAAGATACCTTAAAGGACTCCACAGATACGCAGTATTTT
TRBV5-1	TRBD1	16	NA	TRBJ2-2	CARWDRGSSGTGELFF	TGCGCCAGGTGGGACAGGGGTTCCTCGGGCACCGGGGAGCTGTTTTTT
TRBV19	NA	14	NA	TRBJ2-7	CASSIDGTSYEQYF	TGTGCCAGTAGTATAGACGGGACTTCCTACGAGCAGTACTTC
TRBV11-3	TRBD1	17	NA	TRBJ1-5	CASSSSPGQGAYQPQHF	TGTGCCAGCAGTTCCTCCCCGGGACAGGGGGCTTATCAGCCCCAGCATTTT
TRBV7-3	TRBD1	16	NA	TRBJ2-2	CASSRSGGPPIGELFF	TGTGCCAGCAGCAGATCAGGGGGCCCCCCGATCGGGGAGCTGTTTTTT
TRBV28	NA	15	NA	TRBJ1-4	CASSYSPRGGEKLFF	TGTGCCAGCAGCTACTCCCCGAGGGGAGGTGAAAAACTGTTTTTT
TRBV27	TRBD1	17	once	TRBJ1-2	CASSLSRNRGDSYGYTF	TGTGCCAGCAGTTTATCTCGAAACAGGGGGGATTCTTATGGCTACACCTTC
TRBV7-3	NA	14	NA	TRBJ2-3	CASSLSGSSDTQYF	TGTGCCAGCAGCTTATCGGGAAGCTCAGATACGCAGTATTTT
TRBV19	TRBD1	14	NA	TRBJ2-1	CASSTGTDYNEQFF	TGTGCCAGTAGTACCGGGACAGATTACAATGAGCAGTTCTTC
TRBV29-1	TRBD1	12	NA	TRBJ2-7	CSADRVPHEQYF	TGCAGCGCGGACAGGGTGCCCCACGAGCAGTACTTC
TRBV19	TRBD1	16	NA	TRBJ1-5	CASSPQGAYSNQPQHF	TGTGCCAGTAGTCCACAGGGGGCGTATAGCAATCAGCCCCAGCATTTT
TRBV27	TRBD2	19	NA	TRBJ2-2	CASKRPYSTSGTNTGELFF	TGTGCCAGCAAACGCCCTTATTCGACTAGCGGGACAAACACCGGGGAGCTGTTTTTT
TRBV7-8	NA	17	NA	TRBJ2-7	CASSLGERGLVTYEQYF	TGTGCCAGCAGCTTGGGCGAAAGGGGGTTGGTGACCTACGAGCAGTACTTC
TRBV7-9	NA	16	NA	TRBJ2-1	CASSLGEPPQYNEQFF	TGTGCCAGCAGCCTCGGGGAGCCCCCGCAGTACAATGAGCAGTTCTTC
TRBV25-1	TRBD1	14	once	TRBJ2-7	CASSRQGSSYEQYF	TGTGCCAGCAGTAGACAGGGGAGCTCCTACGAGCAGTACTTC
TRBV6-1	TRBD2	17	NA	TRBJ2-7	CASSEGVWLQGGYEQYF	TGTGCCAGCAGTGAAGGGGTGTGGTTGCAGGGAGGGTACGAGCAGTACTTC
TRBV27	TRBD1	15	NA	TRBJ2-7	CASSHGDRAFYEQYF	TGTGCCAGCAGTCACGGGGACAGGGCCTTCTACGAGCAGTACTTC
TRBV9	NA	14	NA	TRBJ1-2	CASSFEDSLGGYTF	TGTGCCAGCAGCTTCGAGGACTCGCTTGGGGGCTACACCTTC
TRBV7-9	NA	18	NA	TRBJ1-1	CASRQGPNRDSMNTEAFF	TGTGCCAGCAGACAAGGGCCAAACAGGGATAGCATGAACACTGAAGCTTTCTTT
TRBV27	TRBD1	15	NA	TRBJ1-1	CASSTQGQAGAEAFF	TGTGCCAGCAGCACCCAGGGACAGGCAGGCGCTGAAGCTTTCTTT
TRBV6-5	NA	15	NA	TRBJ1-2	CASSQEAGFNYGYTF	TGTGCCAGCAGTCAGGAGGCAGGATTTAACTATGGCTACACCTTC
TRBV7-8	NA	14	NA	TRBJ2-1	CASSLEEGYNEQFF	TGTGCCAGCAGCTTAGAGGAGGGGTACAATGAGCAGTTCTTC
TRBV10-1	NA	17	once	TRBJ1-4	CASSPAWGPNGVEKLFF	TGCGCCAGCAGCCCCGCGTGGGGGCCCAACGGGGTTGAAAAACTGTTTTTT